Sequencing of this TCR beta chain was carried out in a study of blood T cell repertoires in COVID-19. For the study at large: The study drew acute and convalescent COVID-19 samples from the United States, Italy and Spain. The cDNA or gDNA used as material had been derived from T cells, B-cell-depleted T cells, or PBMCs.

This CDR3 is 15 amino acids long. The J segment lost 0 bases and the V segment lost 1 base, leaving 1 base of the junction unmatched. Germline V gives CDR1 SGHTA, CDR2 FQGNSA. Patients from Seattle were sampled longitudinally, starting during active infection. Original methodology: Reference gene primer amplification gave estimated nucleated cell counts. Only in-frame clones appear in the TCRdb table, and some are missing; sequencing was by immunoSEQ multiplex PCR. Clone size and the V and J calls come from that table; the DNA yielded D and trimming. The data contain around 160,000 clones, just over 90% of them seen just once; the ten biggest clones take up 1.5% to 2.5%.

The receptor was isolated from a woman aged 55-70 years with COVID-19, enrolled during active disease. The J gene is TRBJ2-7, the V gene TRBV7-2, with 9 bases fitting TRBD1. The specimen sequenced was peripheral blood. The CDR3 protein is CASSLGTGASYEQYF. CDR3 DNA: TGTGCCAGCAGCTTAGGGACAGGGGCCTCCTACGAGCAGTACTTC.